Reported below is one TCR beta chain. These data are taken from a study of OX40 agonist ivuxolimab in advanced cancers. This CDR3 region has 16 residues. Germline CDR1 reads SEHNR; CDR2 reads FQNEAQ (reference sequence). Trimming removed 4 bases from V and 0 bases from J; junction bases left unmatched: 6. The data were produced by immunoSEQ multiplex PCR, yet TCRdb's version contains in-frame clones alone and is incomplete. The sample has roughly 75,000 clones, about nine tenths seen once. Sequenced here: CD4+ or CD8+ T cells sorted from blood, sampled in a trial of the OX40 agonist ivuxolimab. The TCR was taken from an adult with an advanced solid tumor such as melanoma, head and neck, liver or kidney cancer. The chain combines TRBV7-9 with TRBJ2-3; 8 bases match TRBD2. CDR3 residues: CASSSKRGLSTDTQYF. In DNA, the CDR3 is TGTGCCAGCAGCTCCAAGCGGGGGCTAAGCACAGATACGCAGTATTTT.